The clone carrying this T cell receptor (beta chain) has only one observation. V lost 1 base to trimming and J lost 4 bases; unmatched junction nucleotides: 11. Germline CDR1 is LGHNA and CDR2 is YSLEER. The CDR3 is made up of 17 amino acids. The sample belongs to a study of blood T cell repertoires in COVID-19. Method: immunoSEQ multiplex PCR; TCRdb's copy keeps in-frame clones and lacks some. This table holds some 80,000 clones, 85% to 90% found once. This chain links TRBV4-3 with TRBJ2-3; TRBD2 matches at 7 bases. This TCR came from a human donor in a cohort sampled during active COVID-19. The sample was peripheral blood. In nucleotides, the CDR3 is TGCGCCAGCAGCCAAGGGTTCTCGGGGGGAAACGCAGATACGCAGTATTTT. Residues: CASSQGFSGGNADTQYF.